This T cell receptor beta chain came from a study of blood T cells in healthy people across ages. Together with a sample-barcoded 5' primer, a J-beta primer mix was included in a second PCR lasting roughly 6 to 12 cycles. Using its own MiXCR run on the 5' RACE reads, TCRdb lists one record per CDR3 protein. The data contain 450,000 to 700,000 distinct CDR3 sequences, 25% to 30% of them singletons. This CDR3 has 15 residues. V lost 3 bases, J lost 1 base, and 10 bases lay in between. Germline CDR1 is SNHLY and CDR2 is FYNNEI. Sequencing was performed on blood. The receptor comes from a woman between 65 and 79 years old in good health. The chain links TRBV2 to TRBJ1-5; D is possibly TRBD1 (6 bases). CDR3 in amino acids: CASSDGGPSNQPQHF. In DNA, the CDR3 is TGTGCCAGCAGTGACGGGGGGCCGAGCAATCAGCCCCAGCATTTT.